This T cell receptor beta chain was profiled in a study of Ad26.COV2.S vaccination and SARS-CoV-2 variants. Study details: Ad26.COV2.S, an intramuscular injection, was given once or twice 56 days apart. General study findings and limits: Total responses of T cells may have been underestimated by the analyses of TCR breadth and depth.

Notes on this clone: The antigen is undetermined.

Some clones are missing from TCRdb's copy, which holds only in-frame ones; the method was immunoSEQ multiplex PCR. The sample holds over 450,000 clones, 80% to 90% seen once. Treatment here: some 20 received Ad26.COV2.S at low or high dose, single or two shots; 5 received placebo; per-sample allocation not given. Material that was analyzed had been drawn on day 63 after the first vaccine or placebo injection. The sequences come from peripheral blood, collected in a trial of Ad26.COV2.S vaccine versus placebo. The sequence was obtained from a person aged 18-60 years who received the Ad26.COV2.S COVID-19 vaccine or a placebo.

CDR3 amino acids: CASSFGTVAYEQYF. In nucleotides, the CDR3 is TGTGCCAGCAGCTTCGGGACAGTGGCCTACGAGCAGTACTTC. The chain has TRBV11-2 and TRBJ2-7, with 7 nucleotides matching TRBD1. Germline V gene data show CDR1 as SGHAT and CDR2 as FQNNGV. With 3 bases clipped from V and 2 bases from J, the junction kept 4 bases outside the gene matches. The CDR3 runs 14 residues.